This TCR beta chain stems from a study of CD8 T cells in ankylosing spondylitis. This clonotype was observed many times. Its antigen is currently unknown. 5'-RACE, quantitative and with molecular barcodes, yielded the TCR beta libraries. A single record per CDR3 protein comes from TCRdb applying MiXCR to the 5' RACE reads. The table lists more than 35,000 distinct CDR3 sequences, approximately 2.6% of them singletons. The CDR3 is made up of 14 amino acids. CDR1 is SGDLS and CDR2 is YYNGEE in the germline V gene. J lost 2 bases, V lost 2 bases, and 3 bases had no gene match. Study-wide findings and caveats: From matched ankylosing spondylitis synovial fluid, disease-linked clones were reportedly recovered at significantly enriched levels. Disease-linked clones were CD8+ and relatively rare in peripheral blood. A TCR beta motif made of fewer than ten highly homologous variants seemed typical of ankylosing spondylitis blood.

This chain links TRBV9 with TRBJ2-5; 7 bases line up with TRBD2. The sequencing input was blood, either unsorted or a sorted T cell fraction (not recorded which). This TCR was recovered from a male donor with ankylosing spondylitis or in good health (not recorded which). CDR3 loop: CASSVLAEQETQYF. The CDR3 DNA reads as TGTGCCAGCAGCGTTCTAGCGGAACAAGAGACCCAGTACTTC.